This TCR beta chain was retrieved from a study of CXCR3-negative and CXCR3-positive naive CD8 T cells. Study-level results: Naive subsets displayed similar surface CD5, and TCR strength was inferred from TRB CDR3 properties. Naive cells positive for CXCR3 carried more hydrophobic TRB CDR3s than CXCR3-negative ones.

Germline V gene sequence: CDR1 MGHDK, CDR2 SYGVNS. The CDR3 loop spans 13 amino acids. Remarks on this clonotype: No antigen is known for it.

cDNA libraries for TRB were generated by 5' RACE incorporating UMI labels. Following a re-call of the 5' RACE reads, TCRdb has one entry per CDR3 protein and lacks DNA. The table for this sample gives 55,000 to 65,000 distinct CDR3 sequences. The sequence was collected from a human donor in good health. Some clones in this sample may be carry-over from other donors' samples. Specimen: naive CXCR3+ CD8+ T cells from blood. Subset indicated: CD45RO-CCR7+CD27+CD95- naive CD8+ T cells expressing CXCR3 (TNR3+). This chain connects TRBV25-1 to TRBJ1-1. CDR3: CASSGLANTEAFF.